This T cell receptor (beta chain) comes out of a study of T-cell memory formation after mild COVID-19. Study-wide findings and caveats: Mainly CM and EM harbored the contracting CD4+ clones; mainly EMRA harbored the CD8+ ones. Clones that shrank (day 15 to 85) were balanced CD4/CD8, whereas later expanders leaned CD4+.

A single record per CDR3 protein comes from TCRdb applying MiXCR to the 5' RACE reads. This table has 300,000 to 400,000 distinct CDR3 sequences, 14% appearing once. Germline CDR1 is SGHTA and CDR2 is FQGNSA. Trimming pared 1 base from V and 8 bases from J, leaving 9 bases between. This CDR3 is 14 amino acids long. This clonotype was found a few times. The antigen is unknown. Sequenced material: PBMCs or a T cell subset sorted from them (not recorded which). The rearrangement links TRBV7-2 to TRBJ1-6; no clear D gene. This sequence originates from a man between 18 and 35 years old who had mild COVID-19 (a few samples of this study predate the infection). Cell type and time point are not known. CDR3 DNA sequence: TGTGCCAGCAGCTTAGAGGCGGACTATTCACCCCTCCACTTT. Amino acids: CASSLEADYSPLHF.